The sequence of this T cell receptor (beta chain) was determined in a study of T cell repertoires in cytomegalovirus infection. Across the whole study: Public TCR beta signatures marked donors with CMV infection and the matching HLA.

In TCRdb, the reads were re-called with MiXCR into one record per CDR3 protein. Among approximately 500,000 distinct CDR3 sequences listed, 16% were seen once. CDR1 and CDR2 (germline): LNHDA, SQIVND (reference sequence). Unmatched junction bases numbered 5, after V lost 6 bases and J lost 5 bases. The CDR3 covers 15 residues. In its sample, this clonotype was seen many times. The clonotype comes from a human donor in good health (CMV status not recorded). Some clones in this sample may be carry-over from other donors' samples. The rearrangement joins TRBV19 to TRBJ2-1; TRBD2 aligns across 12 bases. Material for sequencing was CD8+ T cells from PBMCs. CDR3 amino acids: CASRRLAGENNEQFF. DNA for the CDR3: TGTGCCAGTAGACGACTAGCGGGGGAGAACAATGAGCAGTTCTTC.